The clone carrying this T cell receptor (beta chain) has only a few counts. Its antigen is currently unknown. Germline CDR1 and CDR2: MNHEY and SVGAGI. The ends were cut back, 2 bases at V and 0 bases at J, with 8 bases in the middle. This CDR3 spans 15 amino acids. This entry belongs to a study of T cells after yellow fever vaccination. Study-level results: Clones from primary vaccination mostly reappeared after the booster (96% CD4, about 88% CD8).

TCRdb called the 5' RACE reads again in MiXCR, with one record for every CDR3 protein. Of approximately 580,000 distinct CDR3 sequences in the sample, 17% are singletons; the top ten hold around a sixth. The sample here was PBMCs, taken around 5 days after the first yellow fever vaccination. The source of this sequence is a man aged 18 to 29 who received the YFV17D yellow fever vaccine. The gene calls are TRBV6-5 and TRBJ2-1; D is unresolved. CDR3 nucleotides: TGTGCCAGCAGTTACGCTTGGGGCTCCTACAATGAGCAGTTCTTC. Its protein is CASSYAWGSYNEQFF.